This T cell receptor beta chain was sequenced during a study of monozygotic twins with inflammatory bowel disease. Study-level results: Concordant and discordant twins showed no difference in repertoire similarity, possibly from limited power. IBD patients share fewer clonotypes with other people than healthy twins do, especially with disease activity.

Note on this clonotype: What it recognizes is unknown.

CDR3 length equals 14 residues. Germline CDR1 reads DFQATT; CDR2 reads SNEGSKA (reference sequence). With around 15 and 9 cycles respectively, two nested PCRs were carried out on TCRalpha and TCRbeta cDNA. With the 5' RACE reads reprocessed, TCRdb shows one record per CDR3 protein and no DNA. The sample totals more than 350,000 distinct CDR3 sequences; its top ten clones hold roughly 2.3%. The V gene is TRBV20-1, the J gene TRBJ2-3; TCRdb returns TRBD2, unconfirmable since there is no DNA. Sequences were obtained from blood. The receptor comes from a human donor with ulcerative colitis or Crohn's disease, or a healthy co-twin of an affected twin (not recorded which). The CDR3 sequence: CSARPSGRGDTQYF.